This T cell receptor delta chain was profiled in a study of delta chains in infants with herpesvirus infections. Study-level information: Infants in Uganda were tracked from birth through primary CMV infection.

TCR cDNA was made from PBMC RNA with gamma- and delta-chain-specific primers. TCRdb reanalysed the RT-PCR reads via CATT. The table lists approximately 1,500 delta-chain clones, 6.5% to 8.5% of them singletons. General study points: The public clonotype appeared only at the first post-infection time point and was absent in uninfected infants. No race- or environment-matched controls existed, and samples were few.

In the case of this clone: The antigen is unknown. This likely traces to a read error, being one base from a far larger clone.

This receptor was taken from a human donor who was a Ugandan infant, either HIV-exposed or HIV-unexposed (not recorded which). Specimen: peripheral blood, collected at time point 1 of longitudinal follow-up.

CDR3 sequence: CACDTGRYDLTAQLFF. The CDR3 DNA is TGTGCCTGTGATACTGGGAGATACGATTTGACAGCACAACTCTTCTTT. The chain combines TRDV2 with TRDJ2; a possible D gene is TRDD3 (6 bases). TCRdb lists no J gene, so it was determined here by aligning the DNA to germline. The CDR3 totals 16 residues. CDR1 is GEAIGNYY, CDR2 EKD, per germline. The V end lost 4 bases, the J end lost 1 base, and 15 bases lay between the germline ends.